Below, 22 T cell receptor beta chains from the same sample are listed, as sequenced in a study of T cell responses to AZD1222 COVID-19 vaccine. Libraries were prepared by immunoSEQ multiplex PCR; TCRdb keeps only in-frame clonotypes and omits some of them. The table lists more than 50,000 clones, 79% of them singletons. Sequenced material: peripheral blood, taken on day 0 of MenACWY control vaccination. All receptors come from an adult in good health.

This clone was counted only a few times. This sequence joins TRBV19 and TRBJ1-4; 8 bases map to TRBD1. Germline V gene lookup returns CDR1 LNHDA and CDR2 SQIVND (reference sequence). J lost 1 base, V lost 4 bases, and 8 bases had no gene match. There are 17 residues in the CDR3. The chain's CDR3 is CASSKPGGVETNEKLFF. The CDR3 DNA sequence: TGTGCCAGTAGTAAGCCAGGGGGCGTCGAAACTAATGAAAAACTGTTTTTT.

The CDR3 DNA reads TGTGCCAGCAGCCTGTACGCGGGCTACGAGCAGTACTTC. This encodes CASSLYAGYEQYF. V is TRBV6-5 and J is TRBJ2-7, with D tentatively TRBD2 (5 bases). CDR3 length equals 13 residues. The V and J ends lost 6 bases and 3 bases respectively, with 12 bases between them. Germline CDR1 and CDR2: MNHEY and SVGAGI.

V usage is TRBV6-5 and J usage is TRBJ2-5; D unclear. The V end was cut by 6 bases, the J end by 2 bases, with 13 bases between. This CDR3 spans 14 amino acids. Germline V gives CDR1 MNHEY, CDR2 SVGAGI. CDR3 bases: TGTGCCAGCAGCCACCGGACCAAGCAAGAGACCCAGTACTTC. Residues: CASSHRTKQETQYF.

The genes are TRBV13 and TRBJ1-6, with a tentative D call TRBD1 (5 bases). The CDR3 covers 14 residues. The germline V gene encodes CDR1 PRHDT and CDR2 FYEKMQ (reference sequence). Trimming stripped 5 bases from V and 8 bases from J, with 13 bases between. CDR3 amino acids: CASSLGGVDSPLHF. In nucleotides, the CDR3 is TGTGCCAGCAGCCTGGGGGGGGTGGATTCACCCCTCCACTTT.

The chain has TRBV7-2 and TRBJ1-5, with D possibly TRBD1 on 6 matching bases. The germline gives CDR1 SGHTA, CDR2 FQGNSA. Between the trimmed V and J ends, which lost 5 bases and 4 bases, there was a span of 9 bases. CDR3 length: 13 amino acids. CDR3 nucleotides: TGTGCCAGCAGCACACAGGGTAATCAGCCCCAGCATTTT. Translated, it gives CASSTQGNQPQHF. Complete variable domain (other parts from reference TRBV7-2 and TRBJ1-5): GAGVSQSPSNKVTEKGKDVELRCDPISGHTALYWYRQSLGQGLEFLIYFQGNSAPDKSGLPSDRFSAERTGGSVSTLTIQRTQQEDSAVYLCASSTQGNQPQHFGDGTRLSIL.

The V gene is TRBV6-5, the J gene TRBJ2-5; D unclear. The germline V gene has CDR1 MNHEY and CDR2 SVGAGI. Trimming removed 4 bases from V and 4 bases from J, with 10 bases in between. The CDR3 contains 13 residues. Written as DNA, the CDR3 is TGTGCCAGCAGTTTCGGAATAGGAGAGACCCAGTACTTC. The encoded protein is CASSFGIGETQYF.

The chain has TRBV6-6 and TRBJ2-3; TRBD2 matches at 10 bases. The CDR3 extends over 16 amino acids. CDR1 and CDR2 (germline): MNHNY, SVGAGI (reference sequence). V shed 4 bases, J shed 0 bases, and the junction held 4 bases outside the gene matches. The chain's CDR3 is CASSLKTSGSTDTQYF. For the CDR3, the DNA is TGTGCCAGCAGTTTGAAGACTAGCGGGAGCACAGATACGCAGTATTTT.

The chain's CDR3 is CASSLLGGRSTDTQYF. As DNA, the CDR3 is TGTGCCAGCAGCTTATTGGGGGGACGCAGCACAGATACGCAGTATTTT. The genes are TRBV7-3 and TRBJ2-3; possibly TRBD2 for D (6 bases). The CDR3 has 16 amino acids. CDR1 SGHTA and CDR2 FQGTGA come from the germline V gene. V dropped 2 bases and J dropped 0 bases, with 12 bases sitting between them.

The chain joins TRBV5-6 to TRBJ2-1, with a tentative D call TRBD2 (5 bases). There are 15 residues in the CDR3. Deletions cut 0 bases from V and 3 bases from J, with 10 bases between. Germline V gives CDR1 SGHDT, CDR2 YYEEEE. The CDR3 DNA reads TGTGCCAGCAGCTTGGGAGAGGGTTTCTACAATGAGCAGTTCTTC. The encoded protein is CASSLGEGFYNEQFF. Combining the CDR3 with reference TRBV5-6 and TRBJ2-1 gives the whole variable domain DAGVTQSPTHLIKTRGQQVTLRCSPKSGHDTVSWYQQALGQGPQFIFQYYEEEERQRGNFPDRFSGHQFPNYSSELNVNALLLGDSALYLCASSLGEGFYNEQFFGPGTRLTVL.

The V and J genes are TRBV7-2 and TRBJ2-1; 9 bases align to TRBD1. The CDR3 extends over 16 amino acids. Germline V gene data show CDR1 as SGHTA and CDR2 as FQGNSA. The junction had 10 bases not matched to a gene; V was cut back by 5 bases and J by 5 bases. CDR3 nucleotide sequence: TGTGCCAGCAGCCAGATGGGACAGGGTATCGACAATGAGCAGTTCTTC. Its translation: CASSQMGQGIDNEQFF.

Remarks on this clone: The sample holds other DNA sequences that translate to the same CDR3. The chain recombines TRBV15 with TRBJ2-1; either TRBD1 or TRBD2 may supply D (5 bases each). V was cut by 0 bases and J by 5 bases, with 8 bases left in between. The CDR3 has 14 amino acids. CDR1 and CDR2 (germline): LNHNV, YYDKDF (reference sequence). CDR3 amino acids: CATSRDGGNNEQFF. CDR3 nucleotides: TGTGCCACCAGCAGAGATGGGGGAAACAATGAGCAGTTCTTC.

The CDR3 nucleotides are TGTGCCAGCAGCGAAGGGACCGGAAACACCATATATTTT. It encodes CASSEGTGNTIYF. This rearrangement joins TRBV9 to TRBJ1-3; weak D call: TRBD1 (5 bases). V lost 3 bases and J 4 bases, leaving 8 bases between the germline ends. CDR1 SGDLS and CDR2 YYNGEE come from the germline V gene. This CDR3 is built from 13 residues. Drawing the rest from reference TRBV9 and TRBJ1-3, the complete variable domain is DSGVTQTPKHLITATGQRVTLRCSPRSGDLSVYWYQQSLDQGLQFLIQYYNGEERAKGNILERFSAQQFPDLHSELNLSSLELGDSALYFCASSEGTGNTIYFGEGSWLTVV.

The rearrangement uses TRBV11-2 and TRBJ1-1; TRBD1 agrees at 8 bases. After removal of 1 base from V and 8 bases from J, the junction contained 0 bases not matched to a gene. The CDR3 has 12 residues. Germline V gives CDR1 SGHAT, CDR2 FQNNGV. The CDR3 protein is CASSLGQGEAFF. The CDR3 region has the DNA TGTGCCAGCAGCTTAGGACAGGGGGAAGCTTTCTTT.

The V call is TRBV20-1, the J call TRBJ2-3; the D is unclear. The ends were cut back, 6 bases at V and 5 bases at J, with 9 bases in the middle. Germline CDR1 reads DFQATT; CDR2 reads SNEGSKA (reference sequence). CDR3 size: 11 residues. In DNA, the CDR3 is TGCAGTGCCCGACCCAGAGATACGCAGTATTTT. Translation gives CSARPRDTQYF.

The chain recombines TRBV5-6 with TRBJ1-3; perhaps TRBD1 as D (6 bases). CDR3 size: 15 residues. Germline CDR1 and CDR2: SGHDT and YYEEEE. V was trimmed by 4 bases and J by 0 bases, leaving 11 bases between them. CDR3: CASSTDRSSGNTIYF. CDR3 in DNA: TGTGCCAGCAGCACTGACAGGAGCTCTGGAAACACCATATATTTT.

CDR3: CASSLDPGQNNEQFF. The CDR3 nucleotides read TGTGCCAGCAGCTTAGATCCTGGACAGAACAATGAGCAGTTCTTC. The rearrangement uses TRBV11-2 and TRBJ2-1, with a possible D match to TRBD1 (6 bases). This CDR3 has 15 amino acids. Germline V gene lookup returns CDR1 SGHAT and CDR2 FQNNGV. Trimming shortened V by 0 bases and J by 5 bases, and 11 bases separated the two germline ends.

The J gene is TRBJ1-1, the V gene TRBV4-3; D not resolved. Trimming shortened V by 0 bases and J by 5 bases, and 7 bases separated the two germline ends. The CDR3 sequence is 13 residues long. From germline, CDR1 is LGHNA and CDR2 YSLEER. CDR3 sequence reads: CASSQDHSTEAFF. The CDR3 DNA follows: TGCGCCAGCAGCCAAGACCACAGTACTGAAGCTTTCTTT.

The CDR3 nucleotides read TGCGCCAGCAGCTTGTTCTTGTCGGGGGGCAATTCACCCCTCCACTTT. It translates to CASSLFLSGGNSPLHF. The gene calls are TRBV5-1 and TRBJ1-6; D may be TRBD1 (6 bases). Germline V lookup: CDR1 SGHRS, CDR2 YFSETQ. V was pared by 1 base and J by 7 bases, with 15 bases between. The CDR3 has 16 amino acids. Together with reference TRBV5-1 and TRBJ1-6, the CDR3 gives the full variable domain: KAGVTQTPRYLIKTRGQQVTLSCSPISGHRSVSWYQQTPGQGLQFLFEYFSETQRNKGNFPGRFSGRQFSNSRSEMNVSTLELGDSALYLCASSLFLSGGNSPLHFGNGTRLTVT.

The J gene is TRBJ1-5, the V gene TRBV7-2; D unclear. This CDR3 contains 13 residues. Per germline, CDR1 SGHTA and CDR2 FQGNSA. V shed 6 bases and J shed 3 bases, with 9 bases lying between them. The CDR3 nucleotides are TGTGCCAGCAGTACTCATATCAATCAGCCCCAGCATTTT. Translated: CASSTHINQPQHF.

The count of this clone is one. This chain connects TRBV5-1 to TRBJ2-1; D gene unclear. The CDR3 totals 13 residues. The germline gives CDR1 SGHRS, CDR2 YFSETQ. Trimming took off 4 bases at V and 4 bases at J, with 9 bases between the two ends. The CDR3 reads CASSPDGYNEQFF. As DNA, the CDR3 is TGCGCCAGCAGCCCGGACGGGTACAATGAGCAGTTCTTC.

The gene calls are TRBV7-9 and TRBJ1-2; no reliable D call. Trimming removed 4 bases from V and 0 bases from J, with 6 bases in between. In germline, CDR1 is SEHNR, CDR2 FQNEAQ (reference sequence). The CDR3 extends over 13 amino acids. CDR3 in amino acids: CASSWSTNYGYTF. CDR3 coding DNA: TGTGCCAGCAGCTGGAGCACTAACTATGGCTACACCTTC.

The CDR3 bases are TGCGCCAGCAGTCTTGGACAGGAAAGCTCCTACGAGCAGTACTTC. Protein sequence: CASSLGQESSYEQYF. This chain joins TRBV4-1 and TRBJ2-7, with TRBD1 identical over 7 bases. The V gene's germline CDR1 is MGHRA and CDR2 YSYEKL. V shed 6 bases, J shed 0 bases, and the junction held 8 bases outside the gene matches. The CDR3 has 15 residues.